This entry lists 18 T cell receptor beta chains sequenced from one sample in a study of cytomegalovirus exposure and HLA in healthy donors. PCR amplification relied on 60 Vbeta primers (plus 13 Jbeta primers). The data were produced by immunoSEQ multiplex PCR, yet TCRdb's version contains in-frame clones alone and is incomplete. The sample lists 200,000 to 250,000 clones, about 78% occurring once. Sequencing input: PBMCs. Every receptor here comes from a male donor in good health and CMV-seronegative.

In its sample, this clone was seen once. The V gene is TRBV6-4, the J gene TRBJ2-3, with TRBD1 matching over 10 bases. The germline V gene has CDR1 MRHNA and CDR2 SNTAGT. Trimming took 2 bases from V and 3 from J; bases not matched to a gene: 2. CDR3 length equals 15 residues. The CDR3 DNA reads as TGTGCCAGCAGTGACCGGACAGGGGGTACAGATACGCAGTATTTT. Its translation: CASSDRTGGTDTQYF.

V and J are TRBV19 and TRBJ1-2; 7 bases agree with TRBD1. Trimming removed 3 bases from V and 4 bases from J; junction bases left unmatched: 5. This CDR3 is built from 14 residues. CDR1 is LNHDA and CDR2 is SQIVND in the germline V gene (reference sequence). CDR3 sequence reads: CASSIVTGSYGYTF. The CDR3 bases are TGTGCCAGTAGTATTGTGACAGGGAGCTATGGCTACACCTTC. The full variable domain, rest sourced from reference TRBV19 and TRBJ1-2, is DGGITQSPKYLFRKEGQNVTLSCEQNLNHDAMYWYRQDPGQGLRLIYYSQIVNDFQKGDIAEGYSVSREKKESFPLTVTSAQKNPTAFYLCASSIVTGSYGYTFGSGTRLTVV.

This chain joins TRBV6-1 and TRBJ1-3, with TRBD1 identical over 10 bases. V gave up 6 bases and J gave up 4 bases; unmatched junction bases: 6. CDR1 is MNHNS, CDR2 SASEGT, per germline. The CDR3 sequence is 15 residues long. The chain's CDR3 is CASRVGQGGGNTIYF. CDR3 coding DNA: TGTGCCAGCAGAGTCGGACAGGGGGGCGGAAACACCATATATTTT.

As regards this clone: The identical CDR3 is also encoded by other nucleotide sequences in the sample. The chain combines TRBV7-2 with TRBJ1-4; TRBD1 matches at 8 bases. The V and J ends lost 2 bases and 8 bases, in that order; junction bases with no gene match: 4. Per germline, CDR1 SGHTA and CDR2 FQGNSA. The CDR3 consists of 14 residues. CDR3 region: CASSLTGGGEKLFF. CDR3 sequence (DNA): TGTGCCAGCAGCTTAACAGGGGGAGGCGAAAAACTGTTTTTT.

With regard to this clone: The sample carries other DNA sequences with the same CDR3. The chain couples TRBV19 to TRBJ2-7, with TRBD1 matching 10 bases. Per germline, CDR1 LNHDA and CDR2 SQIVND (reference sequence). The CDR3 consists of 13 residues. Trimming at V came to 6 bases and at J to 6 bases, leaving 5 bases not matched to a gene. CDR3 amino acids: CASSKGQGIEQYF. The CDR3, as DNA: TGTGCCAGTAGCAAGGGACAGGGGATCGAGCAGTACTTC.

The DNA of the CDR3 is TGTGCCAGCAGCTTAACGGCGGATCCCAATGAAAAACTGTTTTTT. Protein: CASSLTADPNEKLFF. The chain uses TRBV7-3 and TRBJ1-4; no clear D. The germline V and J ends were trimmed by 0 bases and 5 bases, with 10 bases remaining between them. This CDR3 has 15 residues. Germline V lookup: CDR1 SGHTA, CDR2 FQGTGA.

The V and J genes are TRBV7-8 and TRBJ2-3; 13 bases agree with TRBD2. This CDR3 is built from 19 residues. CDR1 and CDR2 (germline): SGHVS, FQNEAQ. Unmatched junction bases numbered 14, after V lost 5 bases and J lost 3 bases. CDR3 DNA sequence: TGTGCCAGCAGCCCGAGCCGACTAGCGGGAGGAATTTCGACAGATACGCAGTATTTT. This encodes CASSPSRLAGGISTDTQYF.

This clone has just one count. The rearrangement links TRBV4-1 to TRBJ2-1, with 15 bases aligning to TRBD2. The CDR3 is 18 amino acids. CDR1 and CDR2 from the germline V gene are MGHRA and YSYEKL. V lost 3 bases to trimming and J lost 0 bases; unmatched junction nucleotides: 3. This CDR3 reads CASSQGLAGGTSYNEQFF. DNA of the CDR3: TGCGCCAGCAGCCAGGGACTAGCGGGAGGAACCTCCTACAATGAGCAGTTCTTC.

This clone has only a few counts. J is TRBJ2-7 and V is TRBV6-5, with TRBD1 matching over 9 bases. Per germline, CDR1 MNHEY and CDR2 SVGAGI. CDR3 length: 12 residues. J gave up 7 bases and V 8 bases, and 6 bases lay outside the gene matches. Written as DNA, the CDR3 is TGTGCCAGCCAGACAGGGGGACGGGAGCAGTACTTC. This codes for CASQTGGREQYF.

CDR3 protein: CASSQDPGGSDQPQHF. In DNA form, the CDR3 reads TGCGCCAGCAGCCAAGATCCTGGAGGCTCTGATCAGCCCCAGCATTTT. The chain combines TRBV4-1 with TRBJ1-5, with D uncertain. Germline-derived CDR1 and CDR2 are MGHRA and YSYEKL. This CDR3 contains 16 residues. V lost 0 bases and J 5 bases, leaving 14 bases between the germline ends.

This clone was detected a few times. The chain is built from TRBV9 and TRBJ2-1; TRBD2 aligns across 7 bases. The germline V gene encodes CDR1 SGDLS and CDR2 YYNGEE. The junction had 4 bases not matched to a gene; V was cut back by 2 bases and J by 8 bases. The CDR3 loop spans 13 amino acids. The CDR3 spells CASSVLSGDEQFF. DNA of the CDR3: TGTGCCAGCAGCGTTCTCAGCGGGGATGAGCAGTTCTTC.

This sequence joins TRBV19 and TRBJ2-7; 10 bases match TRBD2. V shed 4 bases and J 2 bases; nucleotides not matched to a gene: 5. This CDR3 is 15 amino acids long. Germline assignment: CDR1 LNHDA and CDR2 SQIVND (reference sequence). The CDR3 region has the DNA TGTGCCAGTAGTAACGGACTAGCGGCACCCTACGAGCAGTACTTC. Protein sequence: CASSNGLAAPYEQYF. Looking up the rest from reference TRBV19 and TRBJ2-7 gives the full variable domain: DGGITQSPKYLFRKEGQNVTLSCEQNLNHDAMYWYRQDPGQGLRLIYYSQIVNDFQKGDIAEGYSVSREKKESFPLTVTSAQKNPTAFYLCASSNGLAAPYEQYFGPGTRLTVT.

The genes are TRBV5-1 and TRBJ2-5; D may be TRBD1 (7 bases). The CDR3 covers 16 residues. Germline V gives CDR1 SGHRS, CDR2 YFSETQ. V was shortened by 4 bases and J by 1 base, with 17 bases between the two germline ends. The CDR3 spells CASSGQGGWAQETQYF. Here the CDR3 DNA reads TGCGCCAGCAGCGGCCAGGGGGGTTGGGCCCAAGAGACCCAGTACTTC.

J is TRBJ1-1 and V is TRBV29-1, with 7 bases that match TRBD1. Germline loops: CDR1 SQVTM, CDR2 ANQGSEA. The CDR3 has 13 amino acids. V dropped 6 bases and J dropped 4; count of bases not matched to a gene: 8. The DNA for the CDR3 is TGCAGCGTATCAGACAGGGCCCGCACTGAAGCTTTCTTT. Translation: CSVSDRARTEAFF.

This CDR3 reads CASSYTRGQETQYF. In DNA form, the CDR3 reads TGTGCCAGCAGTTACACCAGGGGGCAGGAGACCCAGTACTTC. The chain carries TRBV27 and TRBJ2-5, with 8 bases aligning to TRBD1. Germline CDR1 is MNHEY and CDR2 is SMNVEV (reference sequence). The J segment lost 5 bases and the V segment lost 4 bases, leaving 6 bases of the junction unmatched. This CDR3 is 14 amino acids long.

The chain carries TRBV6-5 and TRBJ2-1; possibly TRBD2 for D (5 bases). Looked up from germline, CDR1 is MNHEY and CDR2 is SVGAGI. With 0 bases removed from V and 6 bases from J, the gap between germline ends came to 9 bases. The CDR3 extends over 14 amino acids. The DNA for the CDR3 is TGTGCCAGCAGTTACTCATTCGGGATCAATGAGCAGTTCTTC. Residues: CASSYSFGINEQFF.

J is TRBJ2-4 and V is TRBV2; 8 nucleotides align to TRBD1. CDR1 is SNHLY and CDR2 is FYNNEI in the germline V gene. This CDR3 region has 18 residues. The ends lost 3 bases at V and 6 bases at J; junction bases unmatched: 16. The CDR3 coding sequence is TGTGCCAGCAGTGATACGTCCGGGACAGGAATTTTGAGAAACATTCAGTACTTC. This gives the protein CASSDTSGTGILRNIQYF.

There are a few counts of this clone. The chain carries TRBV30 and TRBJ2-7; the match to TRBD2 covers 9 bases. V lost 3 bases, J lost 6 bases, and 9 bases stayed unmatched. Germline V gene data show CDR1 as GTSNPN and CDR2 as SVGIG (reference sequence). The CDR3 spans 14 residues. CDR3 sequence (DNA): TGTGCCTGGAGGGGTATAGCGGGAGTGAGCGAGCAGTACTTC. Amino acid sequence: CAWRGIAGVSEQYF.